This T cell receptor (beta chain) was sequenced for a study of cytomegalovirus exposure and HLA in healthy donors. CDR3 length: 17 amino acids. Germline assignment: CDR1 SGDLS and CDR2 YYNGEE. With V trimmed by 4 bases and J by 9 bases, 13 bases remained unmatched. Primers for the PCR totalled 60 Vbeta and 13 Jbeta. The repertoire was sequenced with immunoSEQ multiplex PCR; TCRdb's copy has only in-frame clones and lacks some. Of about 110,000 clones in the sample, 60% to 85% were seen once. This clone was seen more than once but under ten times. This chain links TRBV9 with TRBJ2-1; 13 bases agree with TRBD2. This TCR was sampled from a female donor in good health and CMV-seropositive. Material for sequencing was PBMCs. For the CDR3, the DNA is TGTGCCAGCAGCTCAAGCCCGACTAGCGGGAGGCGTGGTGAGCAGTTCTTC. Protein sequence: CASSSSPTSGRRGEQFF.